A selection of T cell receptor beta chains follows, all from one sample in a study of T cell responses to AZD1222 COVID-19 vaccine. The data were produced by immunoSEQ multiplex PCR, yet TCRdb's version contains in-frame clones alone and is incomplete. The table lists 75,000 to 90,000 clones, 90% to 95% of them singletons. This sample comprised peripheral blood, obtained on day 0 of AZD1222 vaccination. These receptors all stem from an adult in good health. The CDR3 runs from the conserved cysteine through the conserved F or W. The D gene is left open where the match is weak. Clone sizes are given selectively: once, few, many, or a class where the clone is expanded.

J gene | clone size | D gene | V gene | CDR3 protein | CDR3 DNA
TRBJ2-2 | once | TRBD1 | TRBV18 | CASSPPGTGNTGELFF | TGTGCCAGCTCACCACCGGGGACAGGGAACACCGGGGAGCTGTTTTTT
TRBJ1-5 | NA | NA | TRBV6-1 | CASSEAPYNQPQHF | TGTGCCAGCAGTGAAGCTCCTTACAATCAGCCCCAGCATTTT
TRBJ1-3 | few | TRBD1 | TRBV28 | CASSSPTGRYTIYF | TGTGCCAGCAGTTCTCCGACAGGGAGGTACACCATATATTTT
TRBJ2-5 | NA | NA | TRBV28 | CASSLSLDHQETQYF | TGTGCCAGCAGTTTATCCCTGGACCACCAAGAGACCCAGTACTTC
TRBJ1-5 | NA | NA | TRBV28 | CASSYGATGLQHF | TGTGCCAGCAGTTATGGGGCGACAGGTCTCCAGCATTTT
TRBJ2-1 | NA | TRBD2 | TRBV2 | CASRPGLAGGHEQFF | TGTGCCAGCAGGCCTGGACTAGCGGGGGGGCATGAGCAGTTCTTC
TRBJ2-2 | NA | NA | TRBV27 | CASRTVTGELFF | TGTGCCAGCCGGACAGTCACCGGGGAGCTGTTTTTT
TRBJ1-3 | medium-sized | NA | TRBV9 | CASSVGNTIYF | TGTGCCAGCAGCGTAGGAAACACCATATATTTT
TRBJ2-1 | NA | NA | TRBV4-1 | CASSHATPLAGAYNEQFF | TGCGCCAGCAGCCACGCCACCCCGCTGGCAGGGGCCTACAATGAGCAGTTCTTC
TRBJ2-3 | NA | NA | TRBV4-1 | CASSPAKDTQYF | TGCGCCAGCAGCCCCGCGAAAGATACGCAGTATTTT
TRBJ2-7 | NA | TRBD2 | TRBV10-3 | CAISGATSGGYEQYF | TGTGCCATCAGTGGCGCGACTAGCGGCGGATACGAGCAGTACTTC
TRBJ1-5 | NA | TRBD1 | TRBV4-1 | CASSQGTGSQPQHF | TGCGCCAGCAGCCAAGGGACAGGGTCACAGCCCCAGCATTTT
TRBJ1-5 | NA | NA | TRBV19 | CASSIGGPQHF | TGTGCCAGTAGTATAGGGGGTCCCCAGCATTTT
TRBJ2-1 | NA | NA | TRBV11-2 | CASSTDRVAFGGEQFF | TGTGCCAGCAGCACGGACAGGGTGGCGTTCGGGGGGGAGCAGTTCTTC
TRBJ1-3 | once | NA | TRBV3-1/TRBV3-2 | CASSQAPGTYSGNTIYF | TGTGCCAGCAGCCAAGCCCCCGGGACCTACTCTGGAAACACCATATATTTT
TRBJ1-2 | NA | TRBD1 | TRBV6-1 | CASSEATGGNYGYTF | TGTGCCAGCAGTGAAGCGACAGGGGGTAACTATGGCTACACCTTC